One and the same sample provided the 7 T cell receptor beta chains below, sequenced in a study of early T cells in non-severe SARS-CoV-2 infection. MiXCR, run by TCRdb on the 5' RACE reads, gives a single entry per CDR3 protein. The table lists more than 65,000 distinct CDR3 sequences, roughly 4.8% of them singletons, with roughly 3.4% in the top ten. The input for sequencing was whole blood, taken at baseline. The source of these receptors is an adult who was a healthcare worker with PCR-confirmed SARS-CoV-2 infection or an uninfected control (not recorded which). The donor label of this sample is uncertain.

This clonotype showed up many times. CDR3 sequence reads: CASSFGGTNTGELFF. CDR3 bases: TGTGCCAGCAGTTTCGGTGGGACGAACACCGGGGAGCTGTTTTTT. This rearrangement joins TRBV12-3 or TRBV12-4 to TRBJ2-2, with D unresolved. The CDR3 has 15 amino acids. V was pared by 3 bases and J by 0 bases, with 8 bases between.

This clonotype has ten or more counts. This chain connects TRBV7-2 to TRBJ1-3; D uncertain. V lost 5 bases and J lost 0, with 11 bases in between. Germline loops: CDR1 SGHTA, CDR2 FQGNSA. The CDR3 covers 15 residues. This CDR3 reads CASSPGLSSGNTIYF. For the CDR3, the DNA is TGTGCCAGCAGCCCCGGCCTCTCCTCTGGAAACACCATATATTTT.

This clonotype was found many times. J is TRBJ1-5 and V is TRBV18; 9 bases match TRBD1. CDR1 and CDR2 (germline): KGHSH, LQKENI. Trimming took 5 bases from V and 4 from J; bases not matched to a gene: 0. There are 13 residues in the CDR3. In DNA form, the CDR3 reads TGTGCCAGCTCAGGACAGGGGAATCAGCCCCAGCATTTT. It is translated as CASSGQGNQPQHF.

This clonotype was counted ten times or more. This chain connects TRBV10-3 to TRBJ1-5; the D is unclear. CDR1 ENHRY and CDR2 SYGVKD come from the germline V gene. This CDR3 has 14 amino acids. Trimming pared 8 bases from V and 2 bases from J, leaving 13 bases between. CDR3: CAISLGRGNQPQHF. CDR3 in DNA: TGTGCCATCTCGCTAGGGCGTGGCAATCAGCCCCAGCATTTT.

This clonotype came up many times. The chain recombines TRBV12-3 or TRBV12-4 with TRBJ2-4; 10 nucleotides line up with TRBD1. CDR3 length: 16 amino acids. Germline trimming cut 3 bases from V and 6 bases from J; bases unmatched to any gene: 8. As DNA, the CDR3 is TGTGCCAGCAGTTTCTTAGGGACAGGGGATCGAAACATTCAGTACTTC. This codes for CASSFLGTGDRNIQYF.

This clonotype has at least ten counts. V gene TRBV9 combines with J gene TRBJ1-5; D remains unclear. Trimming took 3 bases from V and 6 from J, leaving 13 bases between them. CDR3 length: 14 amino acids. Germline V lookup: CDR1 SGDLS, CDR2 YYNGEE. The CDR3 spells CASSGEGIFQPQHF. The CDR3 coding sequence is TGTGCCAGCAGCGGGGAGGGAATTTTTCAGCCCCAGCATTTT.

Many counts were recorded for this clonotype. The chain joins TRBV6-1 to TRBJ2-7, with 10 bases matching TRBD1. The V segment lost 8 bases and the J segment 2 bases; nucleotides outside the gene matches: 6. This CDR3 is 14 amino acids long. Germline CDR1 MNHNS, CDR2 SASEGT. The CDR3 loop is CASRPGQGPYEQYF. As DNA, the CDR3 is TGTGCCAGCCGACCGGGACAGGGGCCCTACGAGCAGTACTTC.